The 5 T cell receptor beta chains below come from one sample, sequenced in a study of identical twins. MiXCR, applied by TCRdb to the 5' RACE reads, yields one record per CDR3 protein. Among over 600,000 distinct CDR3 sequences listed, 21% were seen once. This sample also appeared in a second study, on T cells expressing NK-cell markers.

The sequencing input was PBMCs. The receptors derive from a woman younger than 30 in good health.

This clonotype was seen at least ten times. The chain recombines TRBV20-1 with TRBJ2-7; D is unresolved. CDR1 is DFQATT and CDR2 is SNEGSKA in the germline V gene (reference sequence). The CDR3 runs 10 residues. V shed 3 bases and J shed 4 bases, with 4 bases lying between them. The CDR3 region has the DNA TGCAGTGCTAGGGGTTACGAGCAGTACTTC. Protein product: CSARGYEQYF.

The chain recombines TRBV18 with TRBJ2-7; 8 positions match TRBD2. The V gene's germline CDR1 is KGHSH and CDR2 LQKENI. This CDR3 is 17 amino acids long. V trimming: 4 bases; J trimming: 1 base; junction bases outside the gene matches: 12. This chain's CDR3 is CASSLHSELADSYEQYF. Here the CDR3 DNA reads TGTGCCAGCTCACTCCACTCCGAACTAGCGGATTCCTACGAGCAGTACTTC.

This clonotype showed up just a few times. The genes are TRBV20-1 and TRBJ2-1; 12 bases align to TRBD2. There are 15 residues in the CDR3. Losses at the gene ends were 1 base for V and 9 bases for J; bases not matched to a gene: 7. Germline V gene data show CDR1 as DFQATT and CDR2 as SNEGSKA (reference sequence). The CDR3 spells CSARATSGGRSEQFF. CDR3 nucleotides: TGCAGTGCTAGAGCGACTAGCGGGGGCCGTAGTGAGCAGTTCTTC.

The chain has TRBV7-9 and TRBJ1-2; 8 nucleotides line up with TRBD1. Germline V lookup: CDR1 SEHNR, CDR2 FQNEAQ (reference sequence). The CDR3 extends over 14 amino acids. V shed 1 base and J 5 bases; nucleotides not matched to a gene: 3. CDR3 bases: TGTGCCAGCAGCTTAGAGAACAGGGGGTATGGCTACACCTTC. It yields the protein CASSLENRGYGYTF.

This chain links TRBV20-1 with TRBJ2-1; a possible D gene is TRBD2 (6 bases). This CDR3 has 14 amino acids. V was shortened by 8 bases and J by 10 bases, with 24 bases between the two germline ends. Germline CDR1 DFQATT, CDR2 SNEGSKA (reference sequence). CDR3 DNA: TGCAGTCTAACGAGGGGACCAGATGGAGGGGAGCAGTTCTTC. It translates to CSLTRGPDGGEQFF.